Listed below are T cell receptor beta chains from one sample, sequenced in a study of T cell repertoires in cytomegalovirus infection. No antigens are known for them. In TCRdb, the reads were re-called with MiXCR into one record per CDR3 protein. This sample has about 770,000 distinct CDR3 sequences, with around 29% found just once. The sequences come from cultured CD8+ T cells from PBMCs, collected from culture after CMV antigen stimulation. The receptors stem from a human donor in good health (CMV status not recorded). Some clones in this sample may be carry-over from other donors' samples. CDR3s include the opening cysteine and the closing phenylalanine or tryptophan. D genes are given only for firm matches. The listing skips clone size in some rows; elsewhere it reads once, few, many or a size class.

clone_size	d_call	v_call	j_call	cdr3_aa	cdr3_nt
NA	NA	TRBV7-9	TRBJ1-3	CASSRHTIYF	TGTGCCAGCAGCCGCCACACCATATATTTT
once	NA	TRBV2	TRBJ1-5	CASRFSGQPQHF	TGTGCCAGCAGATTCTCGGGTCAGCCCCAGCATTTT
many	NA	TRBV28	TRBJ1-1	CASSETGTETEAFF	TGTGCCAGCAGCGAGACCGGGACGGAGACTGAAGCTTTCTTT
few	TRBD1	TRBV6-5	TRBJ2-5	CASSFTGGEETQYF	TGTGCCAGCAGTTTTACAGGGGGCGAAGAGACCCAGTACTTC
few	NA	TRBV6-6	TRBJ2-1	CASRPEYNEQFF	TGTGCCAGCAGACCCGAGTACAATGAGCAGTTCTTC
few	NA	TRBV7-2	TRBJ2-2	CASSLKITGELFF	TGTGCCAGCAGCTTAAAAATCACCGGGGAGCTGTTTTTT
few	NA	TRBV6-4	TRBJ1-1	CASSDGRTEAFF	TGTGCCAGCAGTGACGGAAGGACTGAAGCTTTCTTT
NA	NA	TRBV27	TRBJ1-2	CASSPTDGYYGYTF	TGTGCCAGCAGTCCTACCGACGGCTACTATGGCTACACCTTC
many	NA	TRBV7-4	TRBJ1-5	CASSLGSRAEGQPQHF	TGTGCCAGCAGCTTAGGGAGCAGGGCTGAGGGTCAGCCCCAGCATTTT
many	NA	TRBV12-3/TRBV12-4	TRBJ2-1	CASSFNLAGRTYNEQFF	TGTGCCAGCAGTTTTAATTTGGCGGGACGAACCTACAATGAGCAGTTCTTC
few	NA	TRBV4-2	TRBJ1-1	CASSQDFQVEAFF	TGTGCCAGCAGCCAAGATTTCCAGGTAGAAGCTTTCTTT
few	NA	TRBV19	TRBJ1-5	CASSFRTVGNQPQHF	TGTGCCAGTAGTTTCAGGACAGTTGGCAATCAGCCCCAGCATTTT
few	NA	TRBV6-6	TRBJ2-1	CASSYSPYNLYNEQFF	TGTGCCAGCAGTTACTCCCCGTATAACCTGTACAATGAGCAGTTCTTC
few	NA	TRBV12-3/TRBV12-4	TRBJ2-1	CASRPHWGPSNNEQFF	TGTGCCAGCAGACCCCATTGGGGGCCGTCGAACAATGAGCAGTTCTTC
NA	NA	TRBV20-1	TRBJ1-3	CSAREGLGNTIYF	TGCAGTGCTAGAGAGGGGCTCGGAAACACCATATATTTT
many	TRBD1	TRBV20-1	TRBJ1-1	CSASQGGSTEAFF	TGCAGTGCTAGTCAGGGGGGAAGCACTGAAGCTTTCTTT
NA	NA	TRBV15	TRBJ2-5	CATSRDGAVQETQYF	TGTGCCACCAGCAGAGATGGGGCTGTTCAAGAGACCCAGTACTTC
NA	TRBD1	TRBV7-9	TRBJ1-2	CASITGAGGYTF	TGTGCCAGCATCACAGGGGCTGGAGGCTACACCTTC
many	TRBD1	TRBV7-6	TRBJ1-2	CASSAGQGRFYGYTF	TGTGCCAGCAGCGCAGGACAGGGGAGGTTCTATGGCTACACCTTC
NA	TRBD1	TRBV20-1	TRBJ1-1	CSARNRGNTEAFF	TGCAGTGCTAGAAACAGGGGGAACACTGAAGCTTTCTTT
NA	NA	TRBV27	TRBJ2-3	CASSFNGTGGISTDTQYF	TGTGCCAGCAGTTTTAATGGGACTGGAGGGATCAGCACAGATACGCAGTATTTT
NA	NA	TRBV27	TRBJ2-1	CASSLVRGNRDEQFF	TGTGCCAGCAGTTTAGTGCGGGGGAACAGGGATGAGCAGTTCTTC
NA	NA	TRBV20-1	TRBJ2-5	CSAGWTQGDRETQYF	TGCAGTGCTGGATGGACACAGGGAGATCGGGAGACCCAGTACTTC
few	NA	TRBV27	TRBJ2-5	CATWTRQETQYF	TGCGCTACCTGGACACGCCAAGAGACCCAGTACTTC
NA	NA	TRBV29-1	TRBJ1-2	CSDQPSGNTGYTF	TGCAGCGACCAACCCTCAGGGAATACGGGCTACACCTTC
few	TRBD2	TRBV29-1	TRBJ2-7	CSVEESPGGGAHEQYF	TGCAGCGTTGAAGAGTCCCCGGGCGGGGGGGCCCACGAGCAGTACTTC
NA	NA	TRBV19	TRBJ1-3	CASSIDGRNTIYF	TGTGCCAGTAGTATAGATGGTCGAAACACCATATATTTT
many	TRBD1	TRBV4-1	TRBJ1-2	CASSLLDRGDGYTF	TGCGCCAGCAGCCTTCTCGACAGGGGTGATGGCTACACCTTC
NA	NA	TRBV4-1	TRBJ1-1	CASSHGDVGFF	TGCGCCAGCAGCCACGGGGACGTAGGTTTCTTT
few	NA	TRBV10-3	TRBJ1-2	CAIRIQGIDGYTF	TGTGCCATCAGAATACAGGGTATCGATGGCTACACCTTC
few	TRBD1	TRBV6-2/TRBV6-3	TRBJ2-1	CASTRGQAPYNEQFF	TGTGCCAGCACCAGGGGACAGGCCCCTTACAATGAGCAGTTCTTC
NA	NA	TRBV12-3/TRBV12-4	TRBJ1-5	CASVPPGSNQPQHF	TGTGCCAGCGTCCCCCCAGGGAGCAATCAGCCCCAGCATTTT
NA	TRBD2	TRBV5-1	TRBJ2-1	CASSSYPLAVDNEQFF	TGCGCCAGCAGCTCATACCCCCTAGCGGTGGACAATGAGCAGTTCTTC
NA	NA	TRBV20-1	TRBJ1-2	CSTPLDDGYTF	TGCAGTACTCCCTTAGACGATGGCTACACCTTC
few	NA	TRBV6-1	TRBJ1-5	CASSEHNSYSNQPQHF	TGTGCCAGCAGTGAACATAACAGTTATAGCAATCAGCCCCAGCATTTT
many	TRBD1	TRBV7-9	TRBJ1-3	CASSEHLRQGFSGNTIYF	TGTGCCAGCAGCGAACACTTACGACAGGGGTTCTCTGGAAACACCATATATTTT
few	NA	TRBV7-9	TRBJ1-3	CASTPSVGNTIYF	TGTGCCAGCACCCCTTCGGTGGGAAACACCATATATTTT
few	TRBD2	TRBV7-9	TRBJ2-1	CASSASGGLNEQFF	TGTGCCAGCAGCGCTAGCGGGGGGCTGAATGAGCAGTTCTTC
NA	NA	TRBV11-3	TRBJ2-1	CASSLEGRDNEQFF	TGTGCCAGCAGCTTAGAGGGGCGGGACAATGAGCAGTTCTTC
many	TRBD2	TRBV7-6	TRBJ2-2	CASSLLAGVQTGELFF	TGTGCCAGCAGCTTACTAGCGGGGGTACAGACCGGGGAGCTGTTTTTT
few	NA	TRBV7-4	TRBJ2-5	CASSLIRGTHLETQYF	TGTGCCAGCAGCTTAATCCGGGGGACCCATCTTGAGACCCAGTACTTC
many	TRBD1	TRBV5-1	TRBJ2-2	CASTRWRQGASGELFF	TGCGCCAGCACCCGTTGGCGACAGGGGGCATCCGGGGAGCTGTTTTTT
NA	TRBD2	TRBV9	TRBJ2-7	CASSVASGGTYEQYF	TGTGCCAGCAGCGTAGCTAGCGGGGGGACCTACGAGCAGTACTTC
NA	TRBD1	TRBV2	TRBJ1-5	CASSDGDSYSNQPQHF	TGTGCCAGCAGTGATGGGGACAGCTATAGCAATCAGCCCCAGCATTTT
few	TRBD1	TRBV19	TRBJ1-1	CASSIGTGGDTEAFF	TGTGCCAGTAGTATAGGAACAGGGGGAGATACTGAAGCTTTCTTT
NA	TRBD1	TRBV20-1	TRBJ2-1	CSASLSPGGNNEQFF	TGCAGTGCTAGTTTGTCGCCAGGGGGTAACAATGAGCAGTTCTTC
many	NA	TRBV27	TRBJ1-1	CASSPSQIDRGGGGHTEAFF	TGTGCCAGCAGTCCGAGCCAAATAGACAGAGGGGGAGGAGGGCACACTGAAGCTTTCTTT
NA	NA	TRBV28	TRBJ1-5	CASSLYGGGNQPQHF	TGTGCCAGCAGTTTATATGGGGGAGGCAATCAGCCCCAGCATTTT
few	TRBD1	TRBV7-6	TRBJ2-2	CASSSPDRDPNTGELFF	TGTGCCAGCAGCTCCCCAGACAGGGATCCGAACACCGGGGAGCTGTTTTTT
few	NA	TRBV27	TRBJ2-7	CASSSGGIYEQYF	TGTGCCAGCAGTTCCGGGGGAATTTACGAGCAGTACTTC
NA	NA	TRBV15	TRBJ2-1	CATRVGTPNEQFF	TGTGCTACCAGGGTTGGGACCCCCAATGAGCAGTTCTTC
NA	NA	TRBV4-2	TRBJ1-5	CASSQDLFARGNQPQHF	TGTGCCAGCAGCCAAGATCTTTTTGCCCGGGGCAATCAGCCCCAGCATTTT
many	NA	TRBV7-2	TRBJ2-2	CASSLEAQPPGTGELFF	TGTGCCAGCAGCTTAGAAGCCCAGCCTCCCGGCACCGGGGAGCTGTTTTTT
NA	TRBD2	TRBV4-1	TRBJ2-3	CASSQVPSGGPTDTQYF	TGCGCCAGCAGCCAAGTCCCTAGCGGGGGGCCCACAGATACGCAGTATTTT
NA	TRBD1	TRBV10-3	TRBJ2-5	CAISDRDRGSRETQYF	TGTGCCATCAGTGACCGGGACAGGGGAAGTAGAGAGACCCAGTACTTC
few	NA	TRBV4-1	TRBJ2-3	CASSQDWRGTSTDTQYF	TGCGCCAGCAGCCAAGATTGGAGGGGGACTAGCACAGATACGCAGTATTTT
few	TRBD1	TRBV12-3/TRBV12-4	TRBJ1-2	CASSFTVGQGDGYTF	TGTGCCAGCAGTTTTACAGTAGGACAGGGGGATGGCTACACCTTC
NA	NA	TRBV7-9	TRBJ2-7	CASSPPSGTGAYEQYF	TGTGCCAGCAGCCCCCCGAGCGGCACCGGAGCCTACGAGCAGTACTTC